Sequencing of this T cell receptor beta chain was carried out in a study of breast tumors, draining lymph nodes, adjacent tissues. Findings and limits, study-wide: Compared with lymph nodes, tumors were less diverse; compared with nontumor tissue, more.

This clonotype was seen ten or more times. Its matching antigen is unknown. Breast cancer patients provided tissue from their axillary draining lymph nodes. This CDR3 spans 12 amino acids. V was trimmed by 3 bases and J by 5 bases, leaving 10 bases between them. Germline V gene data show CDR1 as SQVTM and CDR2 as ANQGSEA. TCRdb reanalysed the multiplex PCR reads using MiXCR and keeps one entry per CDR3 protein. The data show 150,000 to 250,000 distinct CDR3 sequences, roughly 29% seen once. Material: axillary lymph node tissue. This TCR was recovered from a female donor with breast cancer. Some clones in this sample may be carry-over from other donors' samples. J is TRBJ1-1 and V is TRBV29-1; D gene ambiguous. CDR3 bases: TGCAGCGTTGAGGAGGGAAATACTGAAGCTTTCTTT. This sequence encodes CSVEEGNTEAFF.